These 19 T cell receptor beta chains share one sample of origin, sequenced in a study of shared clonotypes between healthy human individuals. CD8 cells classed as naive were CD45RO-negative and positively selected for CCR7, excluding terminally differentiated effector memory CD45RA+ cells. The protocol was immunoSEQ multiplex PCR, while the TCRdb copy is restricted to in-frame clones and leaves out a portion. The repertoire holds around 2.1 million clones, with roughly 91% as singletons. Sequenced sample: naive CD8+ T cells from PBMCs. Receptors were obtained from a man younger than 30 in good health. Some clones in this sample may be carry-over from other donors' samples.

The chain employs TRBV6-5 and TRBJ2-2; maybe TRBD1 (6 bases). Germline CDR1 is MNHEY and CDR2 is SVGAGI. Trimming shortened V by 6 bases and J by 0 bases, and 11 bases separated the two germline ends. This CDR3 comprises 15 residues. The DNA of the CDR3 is TGTGCCAGCAGGCCGCGGACAGCGAACACCGGGGAGCTGTTTTTT. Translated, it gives CASRPRTANTGELFF.

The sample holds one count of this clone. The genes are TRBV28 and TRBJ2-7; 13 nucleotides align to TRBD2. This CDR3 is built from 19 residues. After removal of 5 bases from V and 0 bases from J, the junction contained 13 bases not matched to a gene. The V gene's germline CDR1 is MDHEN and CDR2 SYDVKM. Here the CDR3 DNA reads TGTGCCAGCAGTCCCCCGCCCCGACTAGCGGGAGGAATCTCCTACGAGCAGTACTTC. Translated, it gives CASSPPPRLAGGISYEQYF.

The CDR3 loop reads CASRGNMVDEQFF. CDR3 nucleotide sequence: TGTGCCAGCAGAGGTAATATGGTCGATGAGCAGTTCTTC. The chain employs TRBV2 and TRBJ2-1; D is unclear. The CDR3 loop spans 13 amino acids. CDR1 SNHLY and CDR2 FYNNEI come from the germline V gene. V lost 6 bases and J 8 bases, leaving 14 bases between the germline ends. The whole variable domain, remainder taken from reference TRBV2 and TRBJ2-1, is EPEVTQTPSHQVTQMGQEVILRCVPISNHLYFYWYRQILGQKVEFLVSFYNNEISEKSEIFDDQFSVERPDGSNFTLKIRSTKLEDSAMYFCASRGNMVDEQFFGPGTRLTVL.

The CDR3, as DNA: TGCGCCAGCAGCTTGGTTGGGCAGGGTCTGAGTACGGGGACTGAAGCTTTCTTT. Its translation is CASSLVGQGLSTGTEAFF. The V call is TRBV5-1, the J call TRBJ1-1; TRBD1 is a possible D gene (5 bases). Trimming cost V 0 bases and J 5 bases, with 23 bases left between them. The CDR3 length is 18 residues. The germline gives CDR1 SGHRS, CDR2 YFSETQ. Supplemented by reference TRBV5-1 and TRBJ1-1, the full variable domain reads KAGVTQTPRYLIKTRGQQVTLSCSPISGHRSVSWYQQTPGQGLQFLFEYFSETQRNKGNFPGRFSGRQFSNSRSEMNVSTLELGDSALYLCASSLVGQGLSTGTEAFFGQGTRLTVV.

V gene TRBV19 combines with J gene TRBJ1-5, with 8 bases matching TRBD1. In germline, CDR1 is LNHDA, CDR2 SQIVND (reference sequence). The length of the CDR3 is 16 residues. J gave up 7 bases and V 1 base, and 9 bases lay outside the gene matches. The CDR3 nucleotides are TGTGCCAGTAGTATAGTTGGTGGGGACAGGCTCCAGCCCCAGCATTTT. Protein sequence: CASSIVGGDRLQPQHF.

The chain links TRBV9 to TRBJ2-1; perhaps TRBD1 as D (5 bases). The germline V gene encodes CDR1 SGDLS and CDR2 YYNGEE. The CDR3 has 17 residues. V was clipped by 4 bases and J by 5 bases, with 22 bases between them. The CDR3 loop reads CASSPIDSSVYDNEQFF. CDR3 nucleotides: TGTGCCAGCAGCCCGATAGACAGCTCCGTTTATGACAATGAGCAGTTCTTC.

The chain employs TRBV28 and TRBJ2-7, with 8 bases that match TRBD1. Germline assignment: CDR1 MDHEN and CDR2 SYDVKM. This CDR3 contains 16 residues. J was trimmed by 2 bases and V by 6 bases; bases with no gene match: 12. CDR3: CASRPLRDRRTYEQYF. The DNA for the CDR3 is TGTGCCAGCAGACCCCTCCGGGACAGGCGTACCTACGAGCAGTACTTC.

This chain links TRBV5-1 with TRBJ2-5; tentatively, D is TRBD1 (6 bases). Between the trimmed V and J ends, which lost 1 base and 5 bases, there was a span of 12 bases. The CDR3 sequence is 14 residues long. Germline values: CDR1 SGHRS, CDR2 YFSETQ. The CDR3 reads CASSLITGKETQYF. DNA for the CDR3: TGCGCCAGCAGCTTGATCACAGGGAAGGAGACCCAGTACTTC.

This CDR3 reads CASRGADSLYQPQHF. The CDR3 DNA sequence: TGTGCCAGCAGGGGGGCGGACAGCCTCTATCAGCCCCAGCATTTT. This chain links TRBV2 with TRBJ1-5; D may be TRBD1 (6 bases). CDR3 length: 15 residues. The germline V and J ends were trimmed by 6 bases and 5 bases, with 17 bases remaining between them. Germline CDR1 SNHLY, CDR2 FYNNEI. Looking up the rest from reference TRBV2 and TRBJ1-5 gives the full variable domain: EPEVTQTPSHQVTQMGQEVILRCVPISNHLYFYWYRQILGQKVEFLVSFYNNEISEKSEIFDDQFSVERPDGSNFTLKIRSTKLEDSAMYFCASRGADSLYQPQHFGDGTRLSIL.

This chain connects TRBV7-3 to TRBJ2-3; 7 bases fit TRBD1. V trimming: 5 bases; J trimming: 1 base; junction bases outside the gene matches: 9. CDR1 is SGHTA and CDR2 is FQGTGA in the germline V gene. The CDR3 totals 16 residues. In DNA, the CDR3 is TGTGCCAGCAGCCTGAGGGGGCAGAGGGGCACAGATACGCAGTATTTT. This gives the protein CASSLRGQRGTDTQYF.

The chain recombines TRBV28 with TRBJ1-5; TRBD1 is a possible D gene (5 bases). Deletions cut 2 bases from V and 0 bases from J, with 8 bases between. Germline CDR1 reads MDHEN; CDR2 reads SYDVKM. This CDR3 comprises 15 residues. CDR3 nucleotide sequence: TGTGCCAGCAGTTTACGGGGGAATAGCAATCAGCCCCAGCATTTT. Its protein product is CASSLRGNSNQPQHF.

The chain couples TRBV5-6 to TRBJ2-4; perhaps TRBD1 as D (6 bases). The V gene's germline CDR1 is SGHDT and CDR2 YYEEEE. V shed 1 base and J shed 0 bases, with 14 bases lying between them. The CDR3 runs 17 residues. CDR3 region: CASSLTFQGLAKNIQYF. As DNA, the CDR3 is TGTGCCAGCAGCTTGACGTTTCAGGGGCTAGCCAAAAACATTCAGTACTTC.

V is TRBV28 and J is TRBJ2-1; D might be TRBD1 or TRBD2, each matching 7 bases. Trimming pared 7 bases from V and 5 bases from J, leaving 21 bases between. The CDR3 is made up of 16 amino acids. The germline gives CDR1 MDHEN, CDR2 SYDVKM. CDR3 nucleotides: TGTGCCAGCATCGCCACGCAGGGGGGGCACCACAATGAGCAGTTCTTC. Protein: CASIATQGGHHNEQFF.

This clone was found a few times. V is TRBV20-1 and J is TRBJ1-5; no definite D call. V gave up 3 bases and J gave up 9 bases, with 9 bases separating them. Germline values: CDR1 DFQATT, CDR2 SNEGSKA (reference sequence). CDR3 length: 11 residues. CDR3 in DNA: TGCAGTGCTAGCTACCGGAGGCCCCAGCATTTT. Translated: CSASYRRPQHF.

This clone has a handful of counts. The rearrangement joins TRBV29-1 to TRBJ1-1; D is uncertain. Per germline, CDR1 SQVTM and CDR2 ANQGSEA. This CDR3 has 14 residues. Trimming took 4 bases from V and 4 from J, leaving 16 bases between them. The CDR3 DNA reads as TGCAGCGTTGTTGCTTGGCGGGAGTCCACTGAAGCTTTCTTT. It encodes CSVVAWRESTEAFF.

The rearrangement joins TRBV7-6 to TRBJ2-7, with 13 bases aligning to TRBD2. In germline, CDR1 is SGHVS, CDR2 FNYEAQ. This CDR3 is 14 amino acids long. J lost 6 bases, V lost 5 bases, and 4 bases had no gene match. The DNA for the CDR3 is TGTGCCAGCAGCGATGGACTAGCGGGAGTCGAGCAGTACTTC. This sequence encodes CASSDGLAGVEQYF.

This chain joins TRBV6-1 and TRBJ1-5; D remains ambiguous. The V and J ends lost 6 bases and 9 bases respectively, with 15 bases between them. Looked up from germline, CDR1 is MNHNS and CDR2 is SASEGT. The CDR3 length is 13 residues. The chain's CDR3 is CASSPGHARPQHF. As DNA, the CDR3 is TGTGCCAGCAGCCCAGGTCACGCGAGGCCCCAGCATTTT.

The CDR3 sequence: CASRGAGSYEQYF. In nucleotides, the CDR3 is TGTGCCAGCAGGGGCGCAGGCTCCTACGAGCAGTACTTC. The genes are TRBV28 and TRBJ2-7; D not resolved. Trimming left V 6 bases short and J 0 bases short, with 9 bases between. Germline V gene data show CDR1 as MDHEN and CDR2 as SYDVKM. This CDR3 region has 13 residues. Based on the CDR3 plus reference TRBV28 and TRBJ2-7, the full variable domain is DVKVTQSSRYLVKRTGEKVFLECVQDMDHENMFWYRQDPGLGLRLIYFSYDVKMKEKGDIPEGYSVSREKKERFSLILESASTNQTSMYLCASRGAGSYEQYFGPGTRLTVT.

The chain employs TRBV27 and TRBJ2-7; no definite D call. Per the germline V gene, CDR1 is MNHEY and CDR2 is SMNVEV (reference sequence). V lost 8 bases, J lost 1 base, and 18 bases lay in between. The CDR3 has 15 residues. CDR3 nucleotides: TGTGCCAGCTCTCCAGTCCCGACCGCTTCCTACGAGCAGTACTTC. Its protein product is CASSPVPTASYEQYF.